Shown below are 12 T cell receptor beta chains from a single sample sequenced in a study of cytomegalovirus exposure and HLA in healthy donors. The study ran its PCR with 60 Vbeta and 13 Jbeta primers. This table comes from immunoSEQ multiplex PCR, and its TCRdb copy is limited to in-frame clones, with some not included. The sample contains fewer than 200,000 clones, 60% to 85% of which appear only once. Input material: PBMCs. These receptor sequences come from a woman between 45 and 65 years old in good health and CMV-seropositive.

This clone has a handful of counts. The rearrangement uses TRBV2 and TRBJ1-2; D gene ambiguous. In germline, CDR1 is SNHLY, CDR2 FYNNEI. The CDR3 covers 13 residues. V was pared by 4 bases and J by 2 bases, with 8 bases between. CDR3 residues: CASSVPENYGYTF. CDR3 bases: TGTGCCAGCAGTGTCCCCGAGAACTATGGCTACACCTTC.

The chain uses TRBV9 and TRBJ2-3; 8 bases map to TRBD2. CDR3 length: 14 residues. V was pared by 5 bases and J by 6 bases, with 8 bases of the junction left unmatched. Germline V gene data show CDR1 as SGDLS and CDR2 as YYNGEE. The CDR3 reads CASRGARGGDTQYF. The CDR3 DNA reads as TGTGCCAGCAGAGGGGCACGCGGGGGGGATACGCAGTATTTT.

V usage is TRBV5-4 and J usage is TRBJ2-1, with 8 nucleotides matching TRBD2. The CDR3 runs 17 residues. J lost 4 bases, V lost 0 bases, and 9 bases had no gene match. The germline CDR1 and CDR2 sequences are SGHNT and YYREEE (reference sequence). CDR3 sequence (DNA): TGTGCCAGCAGCTTGGCGGTAGCGGGGTTGTTTTACAATGAGCAGTTCTTC. Translated: CASSLAVAGLFYNEQFF. Complete variable domain (other parts from reference TRBV5-4 and TRBJ2-1): ETGVTQSPTHLIKTRGQQVTLRCSSQSGHNTVSWYQQALGQGPQFIFQYYREEENGRGNFPPRFSGLQFPNYSSELNVNALELDDSALYLCASSLAVAGLFYNEQFFGPGTRLTVL.

Concerning this clone itself: The junction and the germline gene differ at one end; a read error may be behind it. The V call is TRBV25-1, the J call TRBJ2-5; tentative D call: TRBD1 (8 bases). The CDR3 is 15 residues long. Germline V lookup: CDR1 MGHDK, CDR2 SYGVNS. This CDR3 reads CASSEPQGAGETRYF. Here the CDR3 DNA reads TGTGCCAGCAGTGAACCCCAGGGGGCGGGAGAGACCCGGTACTTC.

The chain couples TRBV7-8 to TRBJ1-1, with D possibly matching TRBD1 (5 bases). This CDR3 is built from 15 residues. The ends were cut back, 5 bases at V and 4 bases at J, with 17 bases in the middle. The germline gives CDR1 SGHVS, CDR2 FQNEAQ. The CDR3 DNA reads as TGTGCCAGCAGCCCCACCGGGGGGATTAGCACTGAAGCTTTCTTT. Its translation is CASSPTGGISTEAFF. Drawing the rest from reference TRBV7-8 and TRBJ1-1, the complete variable domain is GAGVSQSPRYKVAKRGQDVALRCDPISGHVSLFWYQQALGQGPEFLTYFQNEAQLDKSGLPSDRFFAERPEGSVSTLKIQRTQQEDSAVYLCASSPTGGISTEAFFGQGTRLTVV.

The chain carries TRBV5-5 and TRBJ1-1, with D tentatively TRBD1 (6 bases). Trimming removed 4 bases at V and 8 bases at J, with 12 bases between. There are 12 residues in the CDR3. Germline V lookup: CDR1 SGHKS, CDR2 YYEKEE (reference sequence). CDR3 amino acids: CASSRITGEAFF. The CDR3 nucleotides are TGTGCCAGCAGCCGTATTACAGGGGAAGCTTTCTTT.

The genes are TRBV5-1 and TRBJ1-1, with TRBD1 as a possible D gene (5 bases). CDR3 size: 14 residues. Germline lookup yields CDR1 SGHRS and CDR2 YFSETQ. V lost 3 bases, J lost 3 bases, and 12 bases lay in between. Written as DNA, the CDR3 is TGCGCCAGCAGCTCGGACATGTCGGACACTGAAGCTTTCTTT. Encoded protein: CASSSDMSDTEAFF.

The V and J genes are TRBV7-9 and TRBJ2-5, with D perhaps TRBD2 (7 bases). The CDR3 runs to 14 residues. The germline V gene has CDR1 SEHNR and CDR2 FQNEAQ (reference sequence). With 5 bases removed from V and 4 bases from J, the gap between germline ends came to 14 bases. CDR3 in DNA: TGTGCCAGCAGCCCACGGGGGGCTGGAGAGACCCAGTACTTC. This encodes CASSPRGAGETQYF.

A word on this clone: One junction end does not reproduce the germline sequence, and a read error may be involved. The gene calls are TRBV7-9 and TRBJ2-2; 7 bases are a match to TRBD1. The CDR3 sequence is 14 residues long. CDR1 and CDR2 (germline): SEHNR, FQNEAQ (reference sequence). The CDR3 is CSSSLRQGTGELFF. CDR3 bases: TGTTCCAGCAGCTTAAGACAGGGCACCGGGGAGCTGTTTTTT.

This clone has only a few counts. V and J are TRBV6-1 and TRBJ1-6, with D tentatively TRBD1 (6 bases). CDR1 MNHNS and CDR2 SASEGT come from the germline V gene. CDR3 length: 13 residues. V was clipped by 7 bases and J by 7 bases, with 11 bases between them. DNA of the CDR3: TGTGCCAGCATAGAGGGGGAGAATTCACCCCTCCACTTT. Encoded protein: CASIEGENSPLHF.

In this sample, this clone turned up a few times. The rearrangement uses TRBV5-6 and TRBJ2-3; 8 nucleotides agree with TRBD1. This CDR3 is built from 14 residues. Germline-derived CDR1 and CDR2 are SGHDT and YYEEEE. V shed 3 bases and J 3 bases; nucleotides not matched to a gene: 3. This CDR3 reads CASSSGQGTDTQYF. The CDR3, as DNA: TGTGCCAGCAGCTCTGGACAGGGAACAGATACGCAGTATTTT.

CDR3: CASSIVREGNEQFF. The CDR3 nucleotides are TGTGCCAGTAGTATAGTCCGGGAAGGCAATGAGCAGTTCTTC. V usage is TRBV19 and J usage is TRBJ2-1; the D gene is possibly TRBD2 (5 bases). Trimming cost V 1 base and J 6 bases, with 10 bases left between them. Looked up from germline, CDR1 is LNHDA and CDR2 is SQIVND (reference sequence). The CDR3 sequence is 14 residues long.